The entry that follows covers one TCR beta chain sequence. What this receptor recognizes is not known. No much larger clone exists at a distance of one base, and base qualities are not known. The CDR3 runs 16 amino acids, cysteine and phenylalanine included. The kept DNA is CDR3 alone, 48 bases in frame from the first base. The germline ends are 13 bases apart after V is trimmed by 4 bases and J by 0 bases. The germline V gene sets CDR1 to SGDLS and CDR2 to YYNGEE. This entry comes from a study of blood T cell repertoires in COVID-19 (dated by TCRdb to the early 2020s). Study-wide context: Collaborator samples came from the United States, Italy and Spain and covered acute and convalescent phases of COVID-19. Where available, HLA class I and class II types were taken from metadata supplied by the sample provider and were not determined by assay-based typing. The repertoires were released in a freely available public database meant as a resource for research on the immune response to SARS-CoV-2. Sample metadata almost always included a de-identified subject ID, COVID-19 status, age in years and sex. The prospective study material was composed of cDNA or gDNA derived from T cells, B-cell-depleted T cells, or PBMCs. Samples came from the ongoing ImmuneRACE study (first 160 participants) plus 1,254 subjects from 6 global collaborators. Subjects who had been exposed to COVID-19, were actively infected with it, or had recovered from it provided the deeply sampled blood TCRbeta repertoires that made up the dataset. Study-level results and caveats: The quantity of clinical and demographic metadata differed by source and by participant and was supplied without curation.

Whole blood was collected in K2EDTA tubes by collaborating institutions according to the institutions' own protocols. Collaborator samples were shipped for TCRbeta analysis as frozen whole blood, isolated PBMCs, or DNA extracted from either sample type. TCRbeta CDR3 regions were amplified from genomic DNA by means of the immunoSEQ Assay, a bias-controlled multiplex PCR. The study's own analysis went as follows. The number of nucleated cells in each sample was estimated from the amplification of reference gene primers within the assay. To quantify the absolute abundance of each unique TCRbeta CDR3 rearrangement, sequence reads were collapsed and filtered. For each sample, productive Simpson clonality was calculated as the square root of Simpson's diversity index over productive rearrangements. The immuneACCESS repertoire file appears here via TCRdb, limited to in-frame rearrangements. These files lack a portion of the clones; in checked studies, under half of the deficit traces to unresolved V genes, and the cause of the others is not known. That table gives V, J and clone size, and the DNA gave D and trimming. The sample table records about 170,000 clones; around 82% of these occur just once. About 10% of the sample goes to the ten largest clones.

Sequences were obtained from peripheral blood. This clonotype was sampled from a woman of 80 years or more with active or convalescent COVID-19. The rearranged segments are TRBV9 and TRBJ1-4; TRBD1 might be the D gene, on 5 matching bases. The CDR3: CASSPPGGSTNEKLFF. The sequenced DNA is TGTGCCAGCAGCCCCCCCGGGGGATCAACTAATGAAAAACTGTTTTTT.